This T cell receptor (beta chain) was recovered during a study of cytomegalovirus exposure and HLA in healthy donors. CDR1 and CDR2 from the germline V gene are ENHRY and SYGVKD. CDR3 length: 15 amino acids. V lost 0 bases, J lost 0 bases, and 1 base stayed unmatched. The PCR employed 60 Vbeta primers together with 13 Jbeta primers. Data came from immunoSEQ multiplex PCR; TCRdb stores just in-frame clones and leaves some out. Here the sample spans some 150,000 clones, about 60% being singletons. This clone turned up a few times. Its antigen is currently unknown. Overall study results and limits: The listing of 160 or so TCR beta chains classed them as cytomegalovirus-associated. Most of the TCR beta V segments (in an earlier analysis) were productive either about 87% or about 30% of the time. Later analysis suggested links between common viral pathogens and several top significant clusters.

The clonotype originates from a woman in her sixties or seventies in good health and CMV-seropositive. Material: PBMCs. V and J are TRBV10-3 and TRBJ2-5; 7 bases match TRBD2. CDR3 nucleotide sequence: TGTGCCATCAGTGAGTCCGGGGGGTACCAAGAGACCCAGTACTTC. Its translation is CAISESGGYQETQYF.